This TCR beta chain came from a study of blood T cells in healthy people across ages. Study-wide background: About one barcoded beta molecule was captured per two T cells (by template switching).

As to this clonotype: The antigen remains unidentified.

The authors ran a second PCR of roughly 6 to 12 cycles using a sample-barcoded 5' primer and a J-beta primer mix. A template-switch adaptor that had 12 random nucleotides put a tag on each cDNA molecule. MiXCR, run by TCRdb on the 5' RACE reads, gives a single entry per CDR3 protein. The data show some 1.4 million distinct CDR3 sequences, roughly 40% seen once. Germline V lookup: CDR1 ENHRY, CDR2 SYGVKD. After removal of 1 base from V and 4 bases from J, the junction contained 9 bases not matched to a gene. There are 17 residues in the CDR3. Study-level results: Estimates of diversity drawn from one million T cells were considered underestimates.

The sample comprised blood. This sequence originates from a woman between 18 and 29 years old in good health. The V gene is TRBV10-3, the J gene TRBJ2-1, with 8 bases identical to TRBD1. The CDR3 is CAISEFMTGARYNEQFF. The DNA of the CDR3 is TGTGCCATCAGTGAGTTCATGACAGGGGCGAGGTACAATGAGCAGTTCTTC.